This T cell receptor beta chain is from a study of long-term antiretroviral therapy in people with HIV. Study-level points and caveats: All time points showed a repertoire dominated by clones expanded before ART.

A v3.0 immunoSEQ assay was performed at survey level. The protocol was immunoSEQ multiplex PCR, while the TCRdb copy is restricted to in-frame clones and leaves out a portion. The table includes around 34,000 clones, roughly 80% detected once. V lost 8 bases and J 5 bases, leaving 9 bases between the germline ends. This CDR3 contains 12 residues. Germline lookup yields CDR1 MNHEY and CDR2 SMNVEV (reference sequence). Turning to this clone: Its target is unknown.

The sequencing here drew on unsorted PBMCs, taken 1.5 years after starting antiretroviral therapy. The chain employs TRBV27 and TRBJ2-2; a possible D gene is TRBD2 (6 bases). This TCR derives from a man between 18 and 35 years old with HIV. This chain's CDR3 is CASGTFTGELFF. The CDR3 nucleotides read TGTGCCAGCGGGACTTTTACCGGGGAGCTGTTTTTT.